This TCR beta chain was retrieved from a study of naive and memory T cell subsets. General study results and limits: There was no ground truth to check naive and memory subset results.

This clonotype has a count of ten or more. What it binds is not known. Both TRBC1 and TRBC2 were covered by a beta constant-region primer of two equimolar oligonucleotides. The ligated cDNA underwent four PCR rounds using SP2 and nested alpha and beta constant-region primers. TCRdb ran MiXCR on the UMI-ligation and nested PCR reads and lists one entry per CDR3 protein. The sample contains tens of thousands of distinct CDR3 sequences, roughly 9.2% of which appear only once. V was pared by 3 bases and J by 7 bases, with 18 bases between. The CDR3 runs to 15 residues. Germline CDR1 reads GTSNPN; CDR2 reads SVGIG (reference sequence).

Sequencing used naive CD8+ T cells from blood. The chain combines TRBV30 with TRBJ1-4, with D possibly being TRBD1 (5 bases). The clonotype comes from a human donor in good health. CDR3 in amino acids: CAWSLGTGAGEKLFF. The CDR3 DNA sequence: TGTGCCTGGAGCTTAGGGACCGGGGCGGGTGAAAAACTGTTTTTT. The full variable domain, rest sourced from reference TRBV30 and TRBJ1-4, is SQTIHQWPATLVQPVGSPLSLECTVEGTSNPNLYWYRQAAGRGLQLLFYSVGIGQISSEVPQNLSASRPQDRQFILSSKKLLLSDSGFYLCAWSLGTGAGEKLFFGSGTQLSVL.